This is a list of T cell receptor beta chains from one sample in a study of monozygotic twins with cystic fibrosis. This table comes from immunoSEQ multiplex PCR, and its TCRdb copy is limited to in-frame clones, with some not included. The sample lists 30,000 to 40,000 clones; roughly 66% were seen once. The sample was blood. These receptors all come from a girl under 18 with cystic fibrosis. The CDR3 runs from the conserved cysteine through the conserved F or W. A D gene is named only where the DNA matches it firmly. Size tells how often a clone was seen (once, few, many) or the class of an expanded clone, and some rows leave it out.

CASSLGLSGGYEQYF,TGTGCCAGCAGTTTAGGATTAAGCGGGGGCTACGAGCAGTACTTC,TRBJ2-7,TRBD2,TRBV27,NA
CASRRRTASTDTQYF,TGTGCCAGCAGGAGAAGGACAGCAAGCACAGATACGCAGTATTTT,TRBJ2-3,NA,TRBV6-5,NA
CASSYIAGAPTDTQYF,TGCGCCAGCAGCTACATAGCGGGAGCCCCCACAGATACGCAGTATTTT,TRBJ2-3,TRBD2,TRBV5-1,NA
CASSYSTGELFF,TGTGCCAGCAGTTACAGCACCGGGGAGCTGTTTTTT,TRBJ2-2,NA,TRBV6-6,few
CASSDGGERGQFF,TGTGCCAGCAGTGACGGTGGGGAGAGGGGGCAGTTCTTC,TRBJ2-1,NA,TRBV2,once
CASSTRTSGYTDTQYF,TGTGCCAGCAGCACCAGGACTAGCGGTTACACAGATACGCAGTATTTT,TRBJ2-3,TRBD2,TRBV5-4,NA
CASSLRITNEKLFF,TGTGCCAGCAGCTTGAGGATAACTAATGAAAAACTGTTTTTT,TRBJ1-4,NA,TRBV5-5,few
CASSDLPTNEKLFF,TGTGCCAGCAGTGATCTACCAACTAATGAAAAACTGTTTTTT,TRBJ1-4,NA,TRBV25-1,NA
CASSLGRFQETQYF,TGTGCCAGCAGCTTGGGACGGTTCCAAGAGACCCAGTACTTC,TRBJ2-5,NA,TRBV7-9,NA
CAWSVTTLAKNIQYF,TGTGCCTGGAGTGTTACTACCCTAGCCAAAAACATTCAGTACTTC,TRBJ2-4,NA,TRBV30,NA
CASSPSGGSGANVLTF,TGTGCCAGCAGCCCGTCAGGGGGCTCTGGGGCCAACGTCCTGACTTTC,TRBJ2-6,TRBD1,TRBV7-2,NA
CASGTSGPREEQFF,TGTGCCAGCGGGACTAGCGGGCCAAGGGAGGAGCAGTTCTTC,TRBJ2-1,TRBD2,TRBV28,NA
CSAVIATDTQYF,TGCAGCGCCGTCATAGCCACAGATACGCAGTATTTT,TRBJ2-3,NA,TRBV29-1,NA
CASSQIYPAGPLNQPQHF,TGCGCCAGCAGCCAAATTTATCCTGCGGGACCGCTCAATCAGCCCCAGCATTTT,TRBJ1-5,NA,TRBV4-1,NA
CASSDRDTQYF,TGTGCCAGCAGCGACCGAGATACGCAGTATTTT,TRBJ2-3,NA,TRBV13,once
CASSFRPWTPNQPQHF,TGTGCCAGCAGCTTTAGACCCTGGACACCAAATCAGCCCCAGCATTTT,TRBJ1-5,NA,TRBV7-8,NA
CASSLDRDARAFF,TGTGCCAGCAGCTTGGACAGGGACGCGCGAGCTTTCTTT,TRBJ1-1,NA,TRBV5-4,NA
CASKSGFQPQHF,TGTGCCAGCAAGAGCGGGTTTCAGCCCCAGCATTTT,TRBJ1-5,NA,TRBV6-1,few
CASSLVVGQGDQPQHF,TGTGCCAGCAGCTTAGTGGTGGGACAGGGGGACCAGCCCCAGCATTTT,TRBJ1-5,TRBD1,TRBV7-2,NA
CASSRNNRGTDTQYF,TGCGCCAGCAGCCGAAACAACAGGGGCACAGATACGCAGTATTTT,TRBJ2-3,NA,TRBV5-1,NA
CASSFRSYTQYF,TGTGCCAGCAGTTTCCGATCCTATACGCAGTATTTT,TRBJ2-3,NA,TRBV28,NA
CASSDPGGSIYGYTF,TGTGCCAGCAGTGACCCAGGGGGCAGTATCTATGGCTACACCTTC,TRBJ1-2,TRBD1,TRBV6-1,NA
CASSLEVRWGSTKNIQYF,TGTGCCAGCAGCTTAGAGGTTAGATGGGGGAGCACCAAAAACATTCAGTACTTC,TRBJ2-4,NA,TRBV7-2,NA
CASSGAGTLNTEAFF,TGCGCCAGCAGCGGCGCCGGGACACTAAACACTGAAGCTTTCTTT,TRBJ1-1,NA,TRBV5-1,NA
CAWSGGHQETQYF,TGTGCCTGGAGTGGGGGACACCAAGAGACCCAGTACTTC,TRBJ2-5,NA,TRBV30,NA
CASSYGGVTDTQYF,TGCGCCAGCAGTTATGGAGGGGTTACAGATACGCAGTATTTT,TRBJ2-3,NA,TRBV5-1,NA
CASRSYGTSTDTQYF,TGCGCCAGCAGATCGTACGGGACCAGCACAGATACGCAGTATTTT,TRBJ2-3,NA,TRBV4-1,NA
CASSPPVGQGDEKLFF,TGTGCCAGCTCACCACCGGTGGGACAGGGGGATGAAAAACTGTTTTTT,TRBJ1-4,TRBD1,TRBV18,NA
CATSYGQSQETQYF,TGTGCCACCAGCTATGGACAGTCACAAGAGACCCAGTACTTC,TRBJ2-5,NA,TRBV15,NA
CSAGLKGDEQFF,TGCAGCGCTGGCTTGAAGGGAGATGAGCAGTTCTTC,TRBJ2-1,NA,TRBV29-1,NA
CASSLYRGEEKLFF,TGTGCCAGCAGCTTATACCGGGGGGAAGAAAAACTGTTTTTT,TRBJ1-4,NA,TRBV11-2,once
CARWVGLRERTDTQYF,TGTGCCAGGTGGGTGGGCCTGCGGGAGAGGACAGATACGCAGTATTTT,TRBJ2-3,TRBD2,TRBV19,NA
CSVRSRLAVLNEQFF,TGCAGCGTTAGGTCCAGACTAGCGGTCCTAAATGAGCAGTTCTTC,TRBJ2-1,TRBD2,TRBV29-1,NA
CAWSGVFGTYNEQFF,TGTGCCTGGAGTGGAGTCTTTGGGACCTACAATGAGCAGTTCTTC,TRBJ2-1,NA,TRBV30,NA
CASSQRTGTGTEAFF,TGTGCCAGCAGTCAACGGACAGGGACGGGCACTGAAGCTTTCTTT,TRBJ1-1,TRBD1,TRBV2,NA
CASSTPTSGSSTDTQYF,TGTGCCAGCAGTACACCGACTAGCGGTTCTAGCACAGATACGCAGTATTTT,TRBJ2-3,TRBD2,TRBV2,NA
CASSRGLAGTVYEQYF,TGTGCCAGCTCAAGAGGACTAGCGGGAACCGTCTACGAGCAGTACTTC,TRBJ2-7,TRBD2,TRBV18,NA
CASSLVVSYEQYF,TGTGCCAGCAGCTTAGTGGTATCCTACGAGCAGTACTTC,TRBJ2-7,NA,TRBV7-2,NA
CASSFGRANTGELFF,TGCGCCAGCAGCTTTGGCAGGGCCAACACCGGGGAGCTGTTTTTT,TRBJ2-2,NA,TRBV5-1,NA
CASSLVIADTQYF,TGTGCCAGCAGCTTAGTTATTGCAGATACGCAGTATTTT,TRBJ2-3,NA,TRBV7-9,NA
CSVQSDRYEQYF,TGCAGCGTTCAGAGTGACCGCTACGAGCAGTACTTC,TRBJ2-7,NA,TRBV29-1,NA
CASSLRATSFPENF,TGTGCCAGCAGCTTAAGGGCGACTAGCTTTCCAGAGAACTTC,TRBJ2-7,TRBD2,TRBV7-2,NA
CASSFGGQGLEETQYF,TGTGCCAGCAGCTTCGGGGGACAGGGTTTGGAAGAGACCCAGTACTTC,TRBJ2-5,TRBD1,TRBV5-4,few
CASSFYRGVSYEQYF,TGTGCCAGCAGCTTTTACAGGGGAGTTTCGTACGAGCAGTACTTC,TRBJ2-7,TRBD1,TRBV11-2,NA
CASSQDLAVRYGYTF,TGCGCCAGCAGCCAAGATTTGGCAGTTCGCTATGGCTACACCTTC,TRBJ1-2,NA,TRBV4-3,NA